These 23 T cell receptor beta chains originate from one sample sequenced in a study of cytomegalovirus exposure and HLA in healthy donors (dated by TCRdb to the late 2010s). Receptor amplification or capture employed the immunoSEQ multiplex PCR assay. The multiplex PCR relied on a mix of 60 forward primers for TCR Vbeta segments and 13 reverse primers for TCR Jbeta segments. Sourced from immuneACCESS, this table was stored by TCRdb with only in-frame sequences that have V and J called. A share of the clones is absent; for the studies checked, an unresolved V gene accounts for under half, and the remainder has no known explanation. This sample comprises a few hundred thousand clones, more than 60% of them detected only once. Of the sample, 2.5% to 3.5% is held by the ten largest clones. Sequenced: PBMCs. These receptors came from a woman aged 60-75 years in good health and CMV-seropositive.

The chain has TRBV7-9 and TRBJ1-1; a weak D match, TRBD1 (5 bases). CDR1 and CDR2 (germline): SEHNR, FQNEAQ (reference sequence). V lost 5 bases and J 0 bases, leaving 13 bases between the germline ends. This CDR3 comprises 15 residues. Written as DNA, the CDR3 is TGTGCCAGCAGCCCCCGACAGACCATGAACACTGAAGCTTTCTTT. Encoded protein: CASSPRQTMNTEAFF.

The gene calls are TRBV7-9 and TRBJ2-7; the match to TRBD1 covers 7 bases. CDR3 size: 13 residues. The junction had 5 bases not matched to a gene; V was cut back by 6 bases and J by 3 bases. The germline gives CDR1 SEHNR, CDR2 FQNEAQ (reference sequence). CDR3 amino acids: CASRGQLVYEQYF. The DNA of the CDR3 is TGTGCCAGCAGGGGACAGTTGGTCTACGAGCAGTACTTC.

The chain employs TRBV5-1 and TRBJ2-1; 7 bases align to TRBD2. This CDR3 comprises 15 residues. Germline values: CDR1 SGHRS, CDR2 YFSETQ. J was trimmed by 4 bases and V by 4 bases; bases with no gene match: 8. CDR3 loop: CASSPRSGDYNEQFF. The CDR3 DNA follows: TGCGCCAGCAGCCCGAGAAGCGGGGATTACAATGAGCAGTTCTTC.

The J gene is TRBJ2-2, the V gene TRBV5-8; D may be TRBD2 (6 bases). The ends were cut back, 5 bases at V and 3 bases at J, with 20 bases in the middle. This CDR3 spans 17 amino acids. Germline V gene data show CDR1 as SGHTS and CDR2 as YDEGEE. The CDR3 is CASRPGLFERDTGELFF. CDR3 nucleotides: TGTGCCAGCAGACCTGGACTATTCGAGCGGGACACCGGGGAGCTGTTTTTT.

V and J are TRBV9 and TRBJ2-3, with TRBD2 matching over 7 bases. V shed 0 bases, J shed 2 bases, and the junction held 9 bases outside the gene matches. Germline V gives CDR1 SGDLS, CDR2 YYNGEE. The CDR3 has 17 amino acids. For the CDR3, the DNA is TGTGCCAGCAGCGTAGGGGGTGGAAGCGGGGCCACAGATACGCAGTATTTT. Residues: CASSVGGGSGATDTQYF.

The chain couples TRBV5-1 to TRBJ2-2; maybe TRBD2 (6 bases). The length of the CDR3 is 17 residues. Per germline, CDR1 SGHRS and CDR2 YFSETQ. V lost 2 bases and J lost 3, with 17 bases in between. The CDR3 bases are TGCGCCAGCAGCTTTGGCCAGGGAGGTTTGGACACCGGGGAGCTGTTTTTT. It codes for CASSFGQGGLDTGELFF. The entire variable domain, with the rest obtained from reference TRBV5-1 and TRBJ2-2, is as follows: KAGVTQTPRYLIKTRGQQVTLSCSPISGHRSVSWYQQTPGQGLQFLFEYFSETQRNKGNFPGRFSGRQFSNSRSEMNVSTLELGDSALYLCASSFGQGGLDTGELFFGEGSRLTVL.

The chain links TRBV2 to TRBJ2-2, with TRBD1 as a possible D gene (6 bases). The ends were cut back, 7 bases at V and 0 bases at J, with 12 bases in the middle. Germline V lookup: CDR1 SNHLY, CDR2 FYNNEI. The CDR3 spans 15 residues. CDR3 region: CASNIQGPNTGELFF. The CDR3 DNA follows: TGTGCCAGCAACATACAGGGCCCGAACACCGGGGAGCTGTTTTTT.

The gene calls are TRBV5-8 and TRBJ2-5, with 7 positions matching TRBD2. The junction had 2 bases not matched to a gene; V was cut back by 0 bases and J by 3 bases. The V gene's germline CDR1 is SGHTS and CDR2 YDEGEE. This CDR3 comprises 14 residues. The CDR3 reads CASSLASGKETQYF. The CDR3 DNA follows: TGTGCCAGCAGCTTGGCTAGCGGCAAAGAGACCCAGTACTTC. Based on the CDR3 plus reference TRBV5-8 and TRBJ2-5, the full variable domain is EAGVTQSPTHLIKTRGQQATLRCSPISGHTSVYWYQQALGLGLQFLLWYDEGEERNRGNFPPRFSGRQFPNYSSELNVNALELEDSALYLCASSLASGKETQYFGPGTRLLVL.

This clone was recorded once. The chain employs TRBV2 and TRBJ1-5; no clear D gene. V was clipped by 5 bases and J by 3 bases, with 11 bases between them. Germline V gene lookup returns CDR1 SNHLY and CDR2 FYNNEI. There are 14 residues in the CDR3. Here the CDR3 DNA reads TGTGCCAGCAGTACGAACGGAGCCAATCAGCCCCAGCATTTT. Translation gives CASSTNGANQPQHF.

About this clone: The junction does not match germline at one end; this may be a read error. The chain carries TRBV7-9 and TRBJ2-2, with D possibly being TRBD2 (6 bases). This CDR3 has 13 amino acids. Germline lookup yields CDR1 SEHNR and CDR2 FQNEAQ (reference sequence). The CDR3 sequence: CSSSLGTSGELFF. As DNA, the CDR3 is TGTTCCAGCAGCTTGGGGACTTCCGGGGAGCTGTTTTTT.

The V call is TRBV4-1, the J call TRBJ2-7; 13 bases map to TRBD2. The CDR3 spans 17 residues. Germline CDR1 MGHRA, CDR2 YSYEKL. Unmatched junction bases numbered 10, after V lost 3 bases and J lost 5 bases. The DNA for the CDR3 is TGCGCCAGCAGCCAGCCTGGGACTAGCGGGGCCCGTGACGAGCAGTACTTC. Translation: CASSQPGTSGARDEQYF.

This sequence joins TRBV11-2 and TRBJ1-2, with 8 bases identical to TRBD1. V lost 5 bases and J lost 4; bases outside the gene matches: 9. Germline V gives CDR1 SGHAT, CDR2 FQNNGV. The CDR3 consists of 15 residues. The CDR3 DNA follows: TGTGCCAGCAGCGACAGGGGCTTATTAGTCTATGGCTACACCTTC. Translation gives CASSDRGLLVYGYTF.

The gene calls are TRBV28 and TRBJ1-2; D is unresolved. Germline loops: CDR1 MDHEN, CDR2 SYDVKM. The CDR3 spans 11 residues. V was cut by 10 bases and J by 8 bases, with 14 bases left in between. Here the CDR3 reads CATLEAWGYTF. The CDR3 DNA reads TGTGCCACCCTGGAGGCTTGGGGCTACACCTTC.

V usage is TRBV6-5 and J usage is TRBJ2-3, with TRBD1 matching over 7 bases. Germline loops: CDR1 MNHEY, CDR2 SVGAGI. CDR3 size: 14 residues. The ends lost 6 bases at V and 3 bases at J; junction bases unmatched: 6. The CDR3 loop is CASRKRGLTDTQYF. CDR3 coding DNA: TGTGCCAGCAGAAAAAGGGGGCTAACAGATACGCAGTATTTT.

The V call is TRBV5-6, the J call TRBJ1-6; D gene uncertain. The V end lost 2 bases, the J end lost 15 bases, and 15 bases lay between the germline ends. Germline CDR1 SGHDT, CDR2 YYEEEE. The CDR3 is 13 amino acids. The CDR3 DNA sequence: TGTGCCAGCAGCTTATGGCAAACTCGACTCCTCCACTTT. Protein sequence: CASSLWQTRLLHF.

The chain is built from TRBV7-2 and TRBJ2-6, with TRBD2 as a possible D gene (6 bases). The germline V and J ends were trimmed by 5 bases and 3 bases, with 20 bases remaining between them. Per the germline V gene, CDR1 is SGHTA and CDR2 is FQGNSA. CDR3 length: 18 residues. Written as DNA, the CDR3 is TGTGCCAGCAGCCGATTGGTACCACTGGGGGGTGGGGCCAACGTCCTGACTTTC. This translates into CASSRLVPLGGGANVLTF. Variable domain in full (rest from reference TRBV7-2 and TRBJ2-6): GAGVSQSPSNKVTEKGKDVELRCDPISGHTALYWYRQSLGQGLEFLIYFQGNSAPDKSGLPSDRFSAERTGGSVSTLTIQRTQQEDSAVYLCASSRLVPLGGGANVLTFGAGSRLTVL.

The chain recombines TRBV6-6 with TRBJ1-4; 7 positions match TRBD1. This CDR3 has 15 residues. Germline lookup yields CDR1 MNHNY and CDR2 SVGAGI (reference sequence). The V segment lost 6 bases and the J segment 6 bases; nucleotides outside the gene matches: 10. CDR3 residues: CASSQQTGSYEKLFF. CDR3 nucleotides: TGTGCCAGCAGCCAACAGACAGGGTCGTATGAAAAACTGTTTTTT.

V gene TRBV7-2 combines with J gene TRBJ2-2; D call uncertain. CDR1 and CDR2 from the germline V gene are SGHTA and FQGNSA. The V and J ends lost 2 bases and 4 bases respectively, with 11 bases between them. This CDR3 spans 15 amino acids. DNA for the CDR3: TGTGCCAGCAGCTTACGATCAGGTCGCACCGGGGAGCTGTTTTTT. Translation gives CASSLRSGRTGELFF.

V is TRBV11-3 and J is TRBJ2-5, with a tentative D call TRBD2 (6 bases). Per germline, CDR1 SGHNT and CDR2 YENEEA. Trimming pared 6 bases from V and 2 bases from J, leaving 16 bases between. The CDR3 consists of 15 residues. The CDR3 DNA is TGTGCCAGCAGTCGAGGAGGGCGACAGCAAGAGACCCAGTACTTC. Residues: CASSRGGRQQETQYF.

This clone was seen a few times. CDR3: CASSGGQGMNTEAFF. CDR3 DNA sequence: TGTGCCAGCAGCGGAGGACAGGGAATGAACACTGAAGCTTTCTTT. This chain uses TRBV9 with TRBJ1-1; 8 bases are a match to TRBD1. V lost 3 bases and J lost 0; bases outside the gene matches: 4. Germline assignment: CDR1 SGDLS and CDR2 YYNGEE. CDR3 length equals 15 residues.

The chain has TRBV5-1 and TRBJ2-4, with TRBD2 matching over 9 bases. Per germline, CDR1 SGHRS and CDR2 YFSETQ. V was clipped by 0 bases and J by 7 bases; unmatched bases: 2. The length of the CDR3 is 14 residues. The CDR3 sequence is CASSLGSGSNIQYF. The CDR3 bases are TGCGCCAGCAGCTTGGGTAGCGGGAGTAACATTCAGTACTTC.

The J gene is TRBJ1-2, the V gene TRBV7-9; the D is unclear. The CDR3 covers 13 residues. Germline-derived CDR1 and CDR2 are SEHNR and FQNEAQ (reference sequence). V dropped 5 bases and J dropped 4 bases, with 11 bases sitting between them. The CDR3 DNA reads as TGTGCCAGCAGCCCTCAAGCCATCTATGGCTACACCTTC. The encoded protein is CASSPQAIYGYTF. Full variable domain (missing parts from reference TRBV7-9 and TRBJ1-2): DTGVSQNPRHKITKRGQNVTFRCDPISEHNRLYWYRQTLGQGPEFLTYFQNEAQLEKSRLLSDRFSAERPKGSFSTLEIQRTEQGDSAMYLCASSPQAIYGYTFGSGTRLTVV.

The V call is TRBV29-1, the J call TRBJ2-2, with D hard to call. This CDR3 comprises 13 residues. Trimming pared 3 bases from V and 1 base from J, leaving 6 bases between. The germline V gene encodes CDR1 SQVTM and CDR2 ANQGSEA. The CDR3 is CSVDEQNTGELFF. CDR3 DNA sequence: TGCAGCGTTGACGAACAGAACACCGGGGAGCTGTTTTTT.